This T cell receptor (beta chain) was sequenced for a study of blood T cell repertoires in COVID-19. Overall study context: Whether acute or convalescent, the COVID-19 samples came from the United States, Italy and Spain.

Enrollees, about 18 to 89 years old, lived in approximately 24 US areas. The study assigned cohorts using participant-reported clinical history. TCRdb's table, derived via immunoSEQ multiplex PCR, lists solely in-frame clones and lacks some. In the table there are a few hundred thousand clones, 88% of which are singletons. Sequencing input: PBMCs or T cells enriched from blood (not recorded which). This clonotype was obtained from a woman between 35 and 50 years old with acute COVID-19.

This CDR3 reads CASSPVGHANYGYTF. The CDR3, as DNA: TGTGCCAGCAGCCCGGTCGGACATGCTAACTATGGCTACACCTTC. J is TRBJ1-2 and V is TRBV5-8, with D possibly TRBD1 on 5 matching bases. This CDR3 is 15 amino acids long. V was shortened by 4 bases and J by 0 bases, with 13 bases between the two germline ends. Germline assignment: CDR1 SGHTS and CDR2 YDEGEE.